What follows are 28 T cell receptor beta chains derived from one specimen sequenced in a study of blood T cell repertoires in COVID-19. The protocol was immunoSEQ multiplex PCR, while the TCRdb copy is restricted to in-frame clones and leaves out a portion. Among more than 100,000 clones listed, 70% to 90% were seen once. The sequencing sample was made of peripheral blood. The receptors stem from a man aged 70 or older with active COVID-19.

The chain carries TRBV7-2 and TRBJ1-5; D ambiguous. Germline V gene lookup returns CDR1 SGHTA and CDR2 FQGNSA. V was shortened by 1 base and J by 4 bases, with 8 bases between the two germline ends. The CDR3 runs to 14 residues. The CDR3 sequence: CASSLGAPNQPQHF. The CDR3, as DNA: TGTGCCAGCAGCTTAGGGGCACCTAATCAGCCCCAGCATTTT. The full variable domain, in which reference TRBV7-2 and TRBJ1-5 provide the parts outside the CDR3, is GAGVSQSPSNKVTEKGKDVELRCDPISGHTALYWYRQSLGQGLEFLIYFQGNSAPDKSGLPSDRFSAERTGGSVSTLTIQRTQQEDSAVYLCASSLGAPNQPQHFGDGTRLSIL.

The rearrangement uses TRBV28 and TRBJ2-2; 10 bases agree with TRBD1. The germline CDR1 and CDR2 sequences are MDHEN and SYDVKM. J lost 7 bases, V lost 3 bases, and 8 bases had no gene match. The CDR3 loop spans 16 amino acids. The CDR3 loop is CASSFPDRGRGGELFF. In DNA, the CDR3 is TGTGCCAGCAGTTTCCCAGACAGGGGGCGAGGCGGGGAGCTGTTTTTT. Using reference TRBV28 and TRBJ2-2 for the parts outside the CDR3, the full variable domain is DVKVTQSSRYLVKRTGEKVFLECVQDMDHENMFWYRQDPGLGLRLIYFSYDVKMKEKGDIPEGYSVSREKKERFSLILESASTNQTSMYLCASSFPDRGRGGELFFGEGSRLTVL.

Only a few counts were recorded for this clone. The J gene is TRBJ2-2, the V gene TRBV4-3; 8 bases agree with TRBD1. V lost 6 bases and J lost 2; bases outside the gene matches: 5. The CDR3 sequence is 15 residues long. The germline CDR1 and CDR2 sequences are LGHNA and YSLEER. CDR3 amino acids: CASSPGTGNTGELFF. CDR3 DNA sequence: TGCGCCAGCAGTCCCGGGACAGGCAACACCGGGGAGCTGTTTTTT.

This chain joins TRBV5-1 and TRBJ1-1; 8 bases map to TRBD1. The V gene's germline CDR1 is SGHRS and CDR2 YFSETQ. The CDR3 totals 13 residues. With V trimmed by 4 bases and J by 5 bases, 4 bases remained unmatched. For the CDR3, the DNA is TGCGCCAGCAGCCTGACAGGGGAAACTGAAGCTTTCTTT. It encodes CASSLTGETEAFF.

This chain connects TRBV11-1 to TRBJ2-1, with unresolved D. The CDR3 sequence is 14 residues long. From germline, CDR1 is SGHAT and CDR2 FQDESV (reference sequence). Trimming stripped 3 bases from V and 0 bases from J, with 6 bases between. The CDR3 sequence is CASSFRSSYNEQFF. As DNA, the CDR3 is TGTGCCAGCAGCTTTCGTAGCTCCTACAATGAGCAGTTCTTC.

The chain uses TRBV7-9 and TRBJ2-1, with 7 bases matching TRBD1. CDR3 size: 15 residues. Trimming took 5 bases from V and 1 from J; bases not matched to a gene: 5. CDR1 and CDR2 (germline): SEHNR, FQNEAQ (reference sequence). CDR3 nucleotides: TGTGCCAGCAGCCCGCTGACAGGGTCCTACAATGAGCAGTTCTTC. It encodes CASSPLTGSYNEQFF. The full variable domain, its missing parts supplied by reference TRBV7-9 and TRBJ2-1, is DTGVSQNPRHKITKRGQNVTFRCDPISEHNRLYWYRQTLGQGPEFLTYFQNEAQLEKSRLLSDRFSAERPKGSFSTLEIQRTEQGDSAMYLCASSPLTGSYNEQFFGPGTRLTVL.

The chain has TRBV27 and TRBJ1-6, with a weak D call TRBD1 (6 bases). CDR1 MNHEY and CDR2 SMNVEV come from the germline V gene (reference sequence). The CDR3 spans 20 residues. V was trimmed by 7 bases and J by 0 bases, leaving 25 bases between them. CDR3 sequence (DNA): TGTGCCAGCACCTTTGAGGGACACTCCTACGAGGGCTCCTATAATTCACCCCTCCACTTT. Translating gives CASTFEGHSYEGSYNSPLHF.

CDR3 nucleotide sequence: TGTGCCAGCAGCTTCCGGAGGGTAGCGGCTTATACGCAGTATTTT. Translated: CASSFRRVAAYTQYF. This chain joins TRBV5-6 and TRBJ2-3; D may be TRBD2 (6 bases). Trimming took 2 bases from V and 7 from J, leaving 17 bases between them. The germline CDR1 and CDR2 sequences are SGHDT and YYEEEE. CDR3 length: 15 residues.

The V and J genes are TRBV30 and TRBJ2-1, with 7 positions matching TRBD2. With V trimmed by 3 bases and J by 4 bases, 3 bases remained unmatched. CDR1 is GTSNPN and CDR2 is SVGIG in the germline V gene (reference sequence). This CDR3 comprises 13 residues. This chain's CDR3 is CAWRTSLYNEQFF. Here the CDR3 DNA reads TGTGCCTGGAGGACTAGCTTATACAATGAGCAGTTCTTC.

CDR3 amino acids: CASSEGSSVTYEQYF. CDR3 sequence (DNA): TGTGCCAGCTCAGAGGGTTCTAGCGTAACCTACGAGCAGTACTTC. The chain employs TRBV18 and TRBJ2-7; tentatively, D is TRBD2 (6 bases). The V end was cut by 5 bases, the J end by 2 bases, with 16 bases between. This CDR3 contains 15 residues. CDR1 and CDR2 (germline): KGHSH, LQKENI.

V is TRBV3-1 (or the pseudogene TRBV3-2) and J is TRBJ2-7, with 10 bases fitting TRBD2. This CDR3 has 14 amino acids. The J segment lost 9 bases and the V segment lost 4 bases, leaving 9 bases of the junction unmatched. The germline V gene encodes CDR1 LGHDT and CDR2 YNNKEL (reference sequence). This CDR3 reads CASSPAMVAGGQYF. For the CDR3, the DNA is TGTGCCAGCAGCCCCGCCATGGTAGCGGGAGGGCAGTACTTC.

V is TRBV28 and J is TRBJ1-5, with 8 nucleotides matching TRBD1. V trimming: 11 bases; J trimming: 0 bases; junction bases outside the gene matches: 15. The germline gives CDR1 MDHEN, CDR2 SYDVKM. The CDR3 extends over 17 amino acids. In DNA form, the CDR3 reads TGTGCCGCCGGACCGACAGGGGCGACATATAGCAATCAGCCCCAGCATTTT. Encoded protein: CAAGPTGATYSNQPQHF.

In this sample, this clone turned up a few times. This rearrangement joins TRBV6-5 to TRBJ2-4; possibly TRBD1 for D (5 bases). Trimming stripped 6 bases from V and 2 bases from J, with 11 bases between. CDR3 size: 14 residues. Germline V gene data show CDR1 as MNHEY and CDR2 as SVGAGI. The CDR3 here is CASRGAASKNIQYF. The CDR3 region has the DNA TGTGCCAGCAGAGGGGCGGCTTCCAAAAACATTCAGTACTTC.

The chain uses TRBV4-3 and TRBJ1-5, with TRBD1 matching over 10 bases. Unmatched junction bases numbered 3, after V lost 4 bases and J lost 6 bases. Germline V gene lookup returns CDR1 LGHNA and CDR2 YSLEER. This CDR3 region has 14 residues. The CDR3 sequence: CASSPGQGGQPQHF. The DNA for the CDR3 is TGCGCCAGCAGCCCAGGACAGGGGGGTCAGCCCCAGCATTTT.

The chain has TRBV29-1 and TRBJ1-6; weak D call: TRBD1 (6 bases). Germline V CDR1 and CDR2: SQVTM, ANQGSEA. The V end lost 6 bases, the J end lost 5 bases, and 11 bases lay between the germline ends. The CDR3 totals 13 residues. The CDR3 loop reads CSVRTENNSPLHF. The CDR3 DNA sequence: TGCAGCGTGAGGACAGAAAATAATTCACCCCTCCACTTT.

The J gene is TRBJ1-4, the V gene TRBV5-1; D is perhaps TRBD1 (6 bases). The germline gives CDR1 SGHRS, CDR2 YFSETQ. The CDR3 covers 17 residues. V was shortened by 0 bases and J by 3 bases, with 15 bases between the two germline ends. The CDR3 spells CASSLAGQPGANEKLFF. The CDR3 nucleotides read TGCGCCAGCAGCTTGGCCGGACAGCCCGGGGCTAATGAAAAACTGTTTTTT.

The chain couples TRBV7-6 to TRBJ2-5; TRBD2 matches at 12 bases. The V segment lost 0 bases and the J segment 4 bases; nucleotides outside the gene matches: 6. This CDR3 is 17 amino acids long. Per germline, CDR1 SGHVS and CDR2 FNYEAQ. For the CDR3, the DNA is TGTGCCAGCAGCTTAGCCAGGACTAGCGGGATCTTAGAGACCCAGTACTTC. It is translated as CASSLARTSGILETQYF. The full variable domain, with the rest looked up from reference TRBV7-6 and TRBJ2-5, is GAGVSQSPRYKVTKRGQDVALRCDPISGHVSLYWYRQALGQGPEFLTYFNYEAQQDKSGLPNDRFSAERPEGSISTLTIQRTEQRDSAMYRCASSLARTSGILETQYFGPGTRLLVL.

The chain is built from TRBV5-4 and TRBJ1-4, with 9 positions matching TRBD1. There are 17 residues in the CDR3. The junction had 14 bases not matched to a gene; V was cut back by 3 bases and J by 8 bases. Germline V gene lookup returns CDR1 SGHNT and CDR2 YYREEE (reference sequence). CDR3 nucleotides: TGTGCCAGCAGCTCAAGGACAGGGGAAGTAATTCAGGAAAAACTGTTTTTT. This encodes CASSSRTGEVIQEKLFF.

The rearrangement uses TRBV28 and TRBJ2-7; D unresolved. The CDR3 is 14 amino acids. Trimming took 3 bases from V and 0 from J, leaving 9 bases between them. Germline CDR1 is MDHEN and CDR2 is SYDVKM. CDR3 sequence reads: CASSLVKSSYEQYF. CDR3 nucleotides: TGTGCCAGCAGTTTGGTCAAGAGCTCCTACGAGCAGTACTTC.

Here the CDR3 reads CASSRQTEAFF. The CDR3 DNA is TGTGCCAGCAGCCGGCAAACTGAAGCTTTCTTT. The chain joins TRBV3-1 (or the pseudogene TRBV3-2) to TRBJ1-1; no clear D gene. Germline-derived CDR1 and CDR2 are LGHDT and YNNKEL (reference sequence). The CDR3 totals 11 residues. Deletions cut 4 bases from V and 5 bases from J, with 5 bases between.

This chain links TRBV4-3 with TRBJ2-3, with TRBD2 matching over 9 bases. Per germline, CDR1 LGHNA and CDR2 YSLEER. The CDR3 spans 16 residues. Trimming at V came to 1 base and at J to 5 bases, leaving 7 bases not matched to a gene. The CDR3 nucleotides are TGCGCCAGCAGCCAAGGAAATAGCGGGAGTAAAGATACGCAGTATTTT. Protein sequence: CASSQGNSGSKDTQYF.

J is TRBJ2-7 and V is TRBV18, with 8 bases lining up with TRBD1. CDR1 and CDR2 from the germline V gene are KGHSH and LQKENI. The length of the CDR3 is 14 residues. V trimming: 3 bases; J trimming: 4 bases; junction bases outside the gene matches: 5. CDR3 amino acids: CASSPGQGQYEQYF. The CDR3 DNA follows: TGTGCCAGCTCACCCGGACAGGGTCAATACGAGCAGTACTTC.

The chain couples TRBV6-6 to TRBJ2-7, with 13 bases fitting TRBD2. V gave up 7 bases and J gave up 2 bases; unmatched junction bases: 8. The CDR3 sequence is 16 residues long. The germline gives CDR1 MNHNY, CDR2 SVGAGI (reference sequence). CDR3 nucleotides: TGTGCCAGCAAAGGACTAGCGGGAGTATCCGCCTACGAGCAGTACTTC. It encodes CASKGLAGVSAYEQYF.

This rearrangement joins TRBV27 to TRBJ2-7; maybe TRBD1 (6 bases). Per germline, CDR1 MNHEY and CDR2 SMNVEV (reference sequence). This CDR3 region has 15 residues. Trimming removed 6 bases at V and 2 bases at J, with 17 bases between. DNA of the CDR3: TGTGCCAGCAGAGGGGACCGGGACAACCCCTACGAGCAGTACTTC. This sequence encodes CASRGDRDNPYEQYF.

This clone has just one count. The CDR3 DNA sequence: TGTGCCAGCAGCGTAGGACTAGAGGGGAAGAGTGAGCAGTTCTTC. Translated: CASSVGLEGKSEQFF. The chain recombines TRBV9 with TRBJ2-1; D is perhaps TRBD2 (6 bases). CDR1 and CDR2 (germline): SGDLS, YYNGEE. The CDR3 runs to 15 residues. Trimming shortened V by 0 bases and J by 9 bases, and 16 bases separated the two germline ends.

The V and J genes are TRBV27 and TRBJ2-7, with a weak D call TRBD2 (5 bases). The V and J ends lost 0 bases and 2 bases respectively, with 14 bases between them. Germline values: CDR1 MNHEY, CDR2 SMNVEV (reference sequence). This CDR3 is built from 16 residues. CDR3 sequence: CASSLSSGPGAYEQYF. The CDR3 nucleotides are TGTGCCAGCAGTTTATCGAGTGGCCCCGGGGCCTACGAGCAGTACTTC.

This rearrangement joins TRBV27 to TRBJ2-2; 13 bases fit TRBD2. The V gene's germline CDR1 is MNHEY and CDR2 SMNVEV (reference sequence). This CDR3 spans 17 amino acids. V lost 4 bases to trimming and J lost 3 bases; unmatched junction nucleotides: 5. For the CDR3, the DNA is TGTGCCAGCAGTTCCATCGGACTAGCGGGAGACACCGGGGAGCTGTTTTTT. Its translation is CASSSIGLAGDTGELFF.

The chain combines TRBV6-6 with TRBJ1-2, with TRBD1 matching over 7 bases. This CDR3 comprises 14 residues. The trim removed 5 bases at V and 2 bases at J, leaving 5 bases unmatched. Per germline, CDR1 MNHNY and CDR2 SVGAGI (reference sequence). The CDR3 region is CASSTTTGNYGYTF. Written as DNA, the CDR3 is TGTGCCAGCAGTACCACGACAGGGAACTATGGCTACACCTTC.